The sequence of this TCR beta chain was determined in a study of CD8+ T cells in alopecia areata. The study, taken as a whole, reports: Higher clonality was seen in lesional scalp than in normal scalp, especially in alopecia totalis/universalis.

In regard to this clone: Its antigen is currently unknown.

RNA extraction and reverse transcription yielded cDNA as sequencing template. The protocol was immunoSEQ multiplex PCR, while the TCRdb copy is restricted to in-frame clones and leaves out a portion. The table records approximately 150,000 clones, less than 75% of them present only once. Treatment here: oral pan-JAK inhibitor, 5-10 mg twice daily. CDR3 length: 14 amino acids. V shed 1 base and J shed 5 bases, with 10 bases lying between them. The germline V gene has CDR1 SGHRS and CDR2 YFSETQ. The sequence derives from a human donor with alopecia areata. The sequencing used CD4+ T cells sorted from blood, collected at approximately week 60, from a patient treated with tofacitinib. This chain uses TRBV5-1 with TRBJ2-1; no clear D gene. CDR3 in amino acids: CASSLWLDDNEQFF. The CDR3 DNA reads TGCGCCAGCAGCTTGTGGCTTGACGACAATGAGCAGTTCTTC.